Shown below are 5 T cell receptor beta chains from a single sample sequenced in a study of control samples from healthy donors and cancer patients. Measured with immunoSEQ multiplex PCR; TCRdb has only the in-frame clones, and not every one. This repertoire shows some 65,000 clones, 84% found once; its top ten account for 2.5% to 3%. The sample taken for sequencing was PBMCs. The receptors were gathered from a woman between 50 and 59 years old with lung cancer.

This sequence joins TRBV6-5 and TRBJ2-3, with a tentative D call TRBD1 (6 bases). Germline-derived CDR1 and CDR2 are MNHEY and SVGAGI. V gave up 6 bases and J gave up 0 bases, with 10 bases separating them. This CDR3 spans 14 amino acids. DNA of the CDR3: TGTGCCAGCAGGGTCGGACAGAGCACAGATACGCAGTATTTT. Translation gives CASRVGQSTDTQYF.

The J gene is TRBJ2-7, the V gene TRBV9, with 8 nucleotides matching TRBD2. V gave up 7 bases and J gave up 2 bases; unmatched junction bases: 5. The CDR3 extends over 13 amino acids. From germline, CDR1 is SGDLS and CDR2 YYNGEE. CDR3 amino acids: CASPRGGPYEQYF. The CDR3 coding sequence is TGTGCCAGCCCCCGGGGGGGCCCCTACGAGCAGTACTTC.

The chain is built from TRBV11-3 and TRBJ2-1; D unclear. The length of the CDR3 is 13 residues. The germline V gene has CDR1 SGHNT and CDR2 YENEEA. With 5 bases removed from V and 6 bases from J, the gap between germline ends came to 11 bases. The DNA for the CDR3 is TGTGCCAGCAGCGGCCTTTCTCTCAATGAGCAGTTCTTC. Translated, it gives CASSGLSLNEQFF.

This clone came up a few times. The chain links TRBV19 to TRBJ1-1; 10 nucleotides agree with TRBD1. Germline V gene data show CDR1 as LNHDA and CDR2 as SQIVND (reference sequence). With V trimmed by 10 bases and J by 5 bases, 7 bases remained unmatched. The CDR3 is 13 amino acids. In DNA, the CDR3 is TGTGCCACTAAAGGACAGGGGGTGACTGAAGCTTTCTTT. Translation: CATKGQGVTEAFF. Full variable domain (remainder filled in from reference TRBV19 and TRBJ1-1): DGGITQSPKYLFRKEGQNVTLSCEQNLNHDAMYWYRQDPGQGLRLIYYSQIVNDFQKGDIAEGYSVSREKKESFPLTVTSAQKNPTAFYLCATKGQGVTEAFFGQGTRLTVV.

This CDR3 reads CASSVMTDQPQHF. Here the CDR3 DNA reads TGTGCCAGCAGCGTCATGACAGACCAGCCCCAGCATTTT. The chain has TRBV14 and TRBJ1-5, with TRBD1 as a possible D gene (5 bases). Germline CDR1 is SGHDN and CDR2 is FVKESK. The V end was cut by 5 bases, the J end by 7 bases, with 12 bases between. The CDR3 totals 13 residues.